The next 32 T cell receptor beta chains were all read from a single sample in a study of T cells after somatic rescue of genetic block. Sequenced by immunoSEQ multiplex PCR; TCRdb stores in-frame clones only, minus some. The sample records about 68,000 clones, 92% being singletons. The sequenced material came from peripheral blood mononuclear cells (PBMCs). The receptors originated from a middle-aged man.

Only one count was recorded for this clone. The chain is built from TRBV19 and TRBJ2-5, with 14 bases matching TRBD2. Germline CDR1 and CDR2: LNHDA and SQIVND (reference sequence). CDR3 size: 17 residues. V was clipped by 5 bases and J by 1 base; unmatched bases: 6. CDR3 DNA: TGTGCCAGTAGTTTAGGACTAGCGGGGGGCCTCCAAGAGACCCAGTACTTC. Its translation is CASSLGLAGGLQETQYF.

This clone has only one observation. The chain is built from TRBV5-1 and TRBJ2-3, with 7 bases matching TRBD1. This CDR3 has 16 residues. CDR1 and CDR2 from the germline V gene are SGHRS and YFSETQ. V lost 2 bases to trimming and J lost 6 bases; unmatched junction nucleotides: 12. The CDR3 here is CASSFTGTALRDTQYF. The CDR3 coding sequence is TGCGCCAGCAGCTTTACCGGGACAGCCTTGCGGGATACGCAGTATTTT.

The gene calls are TRBV11-3 and TRBJ2-7; the D gene is possibly TRBD2 (6 bases). The CDR3 is made up of 16 amino acids. Germline CDR1 is SGHNT and CDR2 is YENEEA. Trimming left V 6 bases short and J 3 bases short, with 21 bases between. CDR3 in amino acids: CASSHREDGRSYEQYF. CDR3 DNA sequence: TGTGCCAGCAGTCATAGGGAGGATGGCCGAAGCTACGAGCAGTACTTC.

This chain links TRBV5-4 with TRBJ1-1, with D perhaps TRBD1 (5 bases). CDR3 size: 15 residues. V was clipped by 0 bases and J by 0 bases, with 9 bases between them. Germline V CDR1 and CDR2: SGHNT, YYREEE (reference sequence). As DNA, the CDR3 is TGTGCCAGCAGCTTGGTCGCGGGGCTGAACACTGAAGCTTTCTTT. Translation: CASSLVAGLNTEAFF.

The chain couples TRBV2 to TRBJ1-6, with D tentatively TRBD1 (5 bases). The CDR3 is 14 residues long. CDR1 and CDR2 from the germline V gene are SNHLY and FYNNEI. Trimming left V 10 bases short and J 10 bases short, with 20 bases between. The CDR3 loop is CATLREGFNSPLHF. In DNA form, the CDR3 reads TGTGCCACCCTCCGGGAGGGGTTTAACTCACCCCTCCACTTT.

The gene calls are TRBV19 and TRBJ2-3, with D hard to call. The germline V gene encodes CDR1 LNHDA and CDR2 SQIVND (reference sequence). The CDR3 extends over 12 amino acids. V lost 2 bases, J lost 4 bases, and 4 bases lay in between. The CDR3 nucleotides are TGTGCCAGTAGTATAAGCGCAGATACGCAGTATTTT. Residues: CASSISADTQYF.

V usage is TRBV27 and J usage is TRBJ1-5; D unclear. Per germline, CDR1 MNHEY and CDR2 SMNVEV (reference sequence). V was clipped by 3 bases and J by 6 bases, with 9 bases between them. CDR3 size: 13 residues. The CDR3 DNA follows: TGTGCCAGCAGTTTTGGGTCAGGTCAGCCCCAGCATTTT. It codes for CASSFGSGQPQHF.

V is TRBV5-5 and J is TRBJ2-2, with TRBD2 matching 8 bases. This CDR3 is built from 16 residues. The J segment lost 6 bases and the V segment lost 0 bases, leaving 7 bases of the junction unmatched. Germline lookup yields CDR1 SGHKS and CDR2 YYEKEE (reference sequence). DNA for the CDR3: TGTGCCAGCAGCTTGGCGGGAGGGCTGTTTTCCGGGGAGCTGTTTTTT. It encodes CASSLAGGLFSGELFF.

This chain connects TRBV15 to TRBJ2-1; 10 bases agree with TRBD2. Germline V lookup: CDR1 LNHNV, CDR2 YYDKDF (reference sequence). This CDR3 has 16 amino acids. Germline trimming cut 1 base from V and 5 bases from J; bases unmatched to any gene: 5. This CDR3 reads CATSRGGLAPHNEQFF. The CDR3 DNA is TGTGCCACCAGCAGAGGGGGACTAGCGCCACACAATGAGCAGTTCTTC. Full variable domain (rest looked up from reference TRBV15 and TRBJ2-1): DAMVIQNPRYQVTQFGKPVTLSCSQTLNHNVMYWYQQKSSQAPKLLFHYYDKDFNNEADTPDNFQSRRPNTSFCFLDIRSPGLGDTAMYLCATSRGGLAPHNEQFFGPGTRLTVL.

The chain couples TRBV7-9 to TRBJ1-6; no definite D call. The CDR3 length is 13 residues. Trimming took off 4 bases at V and 9 bases at J, with 10 bases between the two ends. Germline CDR1 is SEHNR and CDR2 is FQNEAQ (reference sequence). CDR3 sequence (DNA): TGTGCCAGCAGCTCGGACCCAATTTCACCCCTCCACTTT. Its translation is CASSSDPISPLHF.

The chain carries TRBV19 and TRBJ1-5; the D is unclear. V was cut by 3 bases and J by 0 bases, with 6 bases left in between. Germline V gene lookup returns CDR1 LNHDA and CDR2 SQIVND (reference sequence). The CDR3 has 14 amino acids. DNA for the CDR3: TGTGCCAGTAGTATCCGGGATAGCAATCAGCCCCAGCATTTT. This sequence encodes CASSIRDSNQPQHF. Complete variable domain (other parts from reference TRBV19 and TRBJ1-5): DGGITQSPKYLFRKEGQNVTLSCEQNLNHDAMYWYRQDPGQGLRLIYYSQIVNDFQKGDIAEGYSVSREKKESFPLTVTSAQKNPTAFYLCASSIRDSNQPQHFGDGTRLSIL.

This chain joins TRBV10-3 and TRBJ2-5; D gene ambiguous. This CDR3 region has 14 residues. V lost 5 bases to trimming and J lost 2 bases, with 12 bases between them. Germline V gene sequence: CDR1 ENHRY, CDR2 SYGVKD. CDR3 protein: CAISSPGLQETQYF. The CDR3 nucleotides read TGTGCCATCAGTAGCCCGGGCCTACAAGAGACCCAGTACTTC.

J is TRBJ2-3 and V is TRBV10-3; D not certain. The germline gives CDR1 ENHRY, CDR2 SYGVKD. The CDR3 length is 10 residues. V gave up 8 bases and J gave up 2 bases, with 2 bases separating them. The CDR3 DNA reads as TGTGCCATCGCCACAGATACGCAGTATTTT. Its translation is CAIATDTQYF.

The J gene is TRBJ2-7, the V gene TRBV5-4; 8 bases agree with TRBD2. Germline lookup yields CDR1 SGHNT and CDR2 YYREEE (reference sequence). The CDR3 contains 17 residues. Unmatched junction bases numbered 18, after V lost 7 bases and J lost 3 bases. The CDR3 protein is CASHHAGSGAASYEQYF. The CDR3 DNA sequence: TGTGCCAGCCACCATGCGGGTAGCGGGGCAGCAAGCTACGAGCAGTACTTC.

The chain has TRBV5-1 and TRBJ2-2; TRBD2 matches at 16 bases. The CDR3 covers 17 residues. The germline gives CDR1 SGHRS, CDR2 YFSETQ. With 4 bases clipped from V and 4 bases from J, the junction kept 4 bases outside the gene matches. The CDR3 nucleotides read TGCGCCAGCAGCGCGGGACTAGCGGGGGGGCTCACCGGGGAGCTGTTTTTT. This translates into CASSAGLAGGLTGELFF. Drawing the rest from reference TRBV5-1 and TRBJ2-2, the complete variable domain is KAGVTQTPRYLIKTRGQQVTLSCSPISGHRSVSWYQQTPGQGLQFLFEYFSETQRNKGNFPGRFSGRQFSNSRSEMNVSTLELGDSALYLCASSAGLAGGLTGELFFGEGSRLTVL.

The chain employs TRBV5-4 and TRBJ2-3; possible D gene TRBD1, 6 bases. The ends were cut back, 4 bases at V and 2 bases at J, with 11 bases in the middle. CDR3 length equals 14 residues. Germline V CDR1 and CDR2: SGHNT, YYREEE (reference sequence). The CDR3 DNA sequence: TGTGCCAGCAGCGCGTGGGACAACACAGATACGCAGTATTTT. It codes for CASSAWDNTDTQYF.

V and J are TRBV25-1 and TRBJ1-1; 8 nucleotides match TRBD1. The CDR3 runs 14 residues. V gave up 4 bases and J gave up 8 bases; unmatched junction bases: 9. Germline loops: CDR1 MGHDK, CDR2 SYGVNS. This CDR3 is CASSAYSTGEEAFF. The CDR3 coding sequence is TGTGCCAGCAGTGCCTATTCGACAGGGGAGGAAGCTTTCTTT. Full variable domain (outside the CDR3, taken from reference TRBV25-1 and TRBJ1-1): EADIYQTPRYLVIGTGKKITLECSQTMGHDKMYWYQQDPGMELHLIHYSYGVNSTEKGDLSSESTVSRIRTEHFPLTLESARPSHTSQYLCASSAYSTGEEAFFGQGTRLTVV.

The chain carries TRBV4-1 and TRBJ2-3; D unresolved. The CDR3 extends over 14 amino acids. Trimming stripped 5 bases from V and 0 bases from J, with 9 bases between. Looked up from germline, CDR1 is MGHRA and CDR2 is YSYEKL. The chain's CDR3 is CASSMGYSTDTQYF. CDR3 DNA: TGCGCCAGCAGCATGGGCTACAGCACAGATACGCAGTATTTT.

V gene TRBV13 combines with J gene TRBJ2-7; TRBD1 is a possible D gene (7 bases). The CDR3 length is 16 residues. Trimming cost V 2 bases and J 4 bases, with 18 bases left between them. Germline-derived CDR1 and CDR2 are PRHDT and FYEKMQ (reference sequence). The CDR3, as DNA: TGTGCCAGCAGCTTATTCCCAGCAGGGGGGTCGTACGAGCAGTACTTC. As protein: CASSLFPAGGSYEQYF.

The chain has TRBV4-3 and TRBJ2-2, with D tentatively TRBD1 or TRBD2 (5 bases each). Trimming pared 3 bases from V and 6 bases from J, leaving 11 bases between. The V gene's germline CDR1 is LGHNA and CDR2 YSLEER. This CDR3 spans 14 amino acids. CDR3 region: CASSHSGGPGELFF. In DNA, the CDR3 is TGCGCCAGCAGCCATTCTGGGGGTCCCGGGGAGCTGTTTTTT.

This chain connects TRBV5-4 to TRBJ2-2; D is uncertain. The germline CDR1 and CDR2 sequences are SGHNT and YYREEE (reference sequence). V gave up 4 bases and J gave up 1 base, with 8 bases separating them. CDR3 length equals 14 residues. The CDR3 loop reads CASSLGENTGELFF. CDR3 nucleotides: TGTGCCAGCAGCCTGGGCGAGAACACCGGGGAGCTGTTTTTT.

V gene TRBV4-2 combines with J gene TRBJ1-1; 8 bases are shared with TRBD1. Germline values: CDR1 LGHNA, CDR2 YNFKEQ. The CDR3 contains 19 residues. J lost 0 bases, V lost 1 base, and 13 bases had no gene match. CDR3 in amino acids: CASSQGPMYRGALNTEAFF. CDR3 DNA sequence: TGTGCCAGCAGCCAAGGGCCGATGTACAGGGGGGCGTTGAACACTGAAGCTTTCTTT.

V gene TRBV28 combines with J gene TRBJ2-1, with 8 bases lining up with TRBD2. This CDR3 comprises 15 residues. Trimming at V came to 8 bases and at J to 2 bases, leaving 8 bases not matched to a gene. Germline values: CDR1 MDHEN, CDR2 SYDVKM. The CDR3 loop is CASLTSGRAYNEQFF. Written as DNA, the CDR3 is TGTGCCAGCCTAACCAGCGGGAGAGCCTACAATGAGCAGTTCTTC.

This clone was picked up one time. V and J are TRBV6-6 and TRBJ2-7; 8 bases map to TRBD2. The ends lost 7 bases at V and 3 bases at J; junction bases unmatched: 11. Germline V gene sequence: CDR1 MNHNY, CDR2 SVGAGI (reference sequence). The CDR3 extends over 15 amino acids. The CDR3 DNA is TGTGCCAGCACCGAACGGGGGACTAGGGTCTACGAGCAGTACTTC. It is translated as CASTERGTRVYEQYF.

V is TRBV7-9 and J is TRBJ1-4; no clear D gene. CDR1 and CDR2 (germline): SEHNR, FQNEAQ (reference sequence). CDR3 size: 15 residues. V lost 2 bases and J 8 bases, leaving 15 bases between the germline ends. CDR3 coding DNA: TGTGCCAGCAGCTTATTAGACTCCCCTTGGGAAAAACTGTTTTTT. Amino acids: CASSLLDSPWEKLFF.

The gene calls are TRBV2 and TRBJ1-4, with 11 positions matching TRBD1. This CDR3 comprises 15 residues. With V trimmed by 6 bases and J by 8 bases, 8 bases remained unmatched. Germline V gene lookup returns CDR1 SNHLY and CDR2 FYNNEI. The CDR3 nucleotides read TGTGCCAGCAGACAACCGGGACAGGGGGGAGAAAAACTGTTTTTT. Protein sequence: CASRQPGQGGEKLFF.

This chain links TRBV19 with TRBJ2-7; 7 bases line up with TRBD1. After removal of 3 bases from V and 0 bases from J, the junction contained 5 bases not matched to a gene. The CDR3 consists of 15 residues. Germline V CDR1 and CDR2: LNHDA, SQIVND (reference sequence). CDR3 bases: TGTGCCAGTAGTATCACAGGGGACCCCTCCTACGAGCAGTACTTC. Protein: CASSITGDPSYEQYF.

DNA of the CDR3: TGTGCCAGCAGCCCTACGGCCCCCAGCTCTGGGGCCAACGTCCTGACTTTC. It codes for CASSPTAPSSGANVLTF. The chain combines TRBV7-3 with TRBJ2-6; D ambiguous. CDR1 and CDR2 from the germline V gene are SGHTA and FQGTGA. The CDR3 covers 17 residues. Trimming left V 5 bases short and J 0 bases short, with 14 bases between.

CDR3 sequence reads: CSAPKLDEQFF. The CDR3, as DNA: TGCAGTGCACCGAAGTTGGATGAGCAGTTCTTC. The rearrangement uses TRBV20-1 and TRBJ2-1, with D hard to call. CDR1 is DFQATT, CDR2 SNEGSKA, per germline (reference sequence). V was trimmed by 6 bases and J by 8 bases, leaving 11 bases between them. The CDR3 is 11 amino acids.

The rearrangement uses TRBV5-1 and TRBJ2-7; weak D call: TRBD1 (6 bases). With 0 bases removed from V and 0 bases from J, the gap between germline ends came to 10 bases. The germline gives CDR1 SGHRS, CDR2 YFSETQ. CDR3 size: 15 residues. CDR3 coding DNA: TGCGCCAGCAGCTTGGCACAGGGAAGCTCCTACGAGCAGTACTTC. This codes for CASSLAQGSSYEQYF.

The chain couples TRBV7-9 to TRBJ2-5, with TRBD1 matching 7 bases. The end of the DNA is better explained by TRBJ2-7, so the J call may be wrong. Germline loops: CDR1 SEHNR, CDR2 FQNEAQ (reference sequence). This CDR3 contains 14 residues. The chain's CDR3 is CASSKDRTPYEQYF. The CDR3 DNA reads TGTGCCAGCAGCAAGGACAGGACCCCCTACGAGCAGTACTTC.

The chain has TRBV9 and TRBJ1-6, with TRBD1 matching over 7 bases. Germline V gene lookup returns CDR1 SGDLS and CDR2 YYNGEE. J was trimmed by 7 bases and V by 0 bases; bases with no gene match: 7. The CDR3 covers 16 residues. The CDR3 region has the DNA TGTGCCAGCAGCGTAGACGGTGGCAGGGGGAATTCACCCCTCCACTTT. This encodes CASSVDGGRGNSPLHF.